This passage covers 24 T cell receptor beta chains from one sample sequenced in a study of follicular helper T cells after annual influenza vaccination. The method was immunoSEQ multiplex PCR; TCRdb's version includes in-frame clones alone and lacks a portion of them. The sample includes fewer than 7,500 clones, 75% to 90% of them seen just once. Time point: 2015-2016 season, 7 days after influenza vaccination. The specimen comprised CXCR5- memory CD4+ T cells sorted from blood, sampled 7 days after influenza vaccination. These TCRs come from an adult who received the influenza vaccine.

The rearrangement joins TRBV18 to TRBJ2-3; TRBD1 aligns across 9 bases. The CDR3 sequence is 17 residues long. The J segment lost 2 bases and the V segment lost 4 bases, leaving 10 bases of the junction unmatched. CDR1 and CDR2 (germline): KGHSH, LQKENI. The CDR3 bases are TGTGCCAGCTCACGAAACCGGGACAGGGTATCCACAGATACGCAGTATTTT. Protein sequence: CASSRNRDRVSTDTQYF.

The genes are TRBV7-2 and TRBJ2-1; unclear D gene. V was shortened by 3 bases and J by 16 bases, with 19 bases between the two germline ends. This CDR3 has 13 residues. The germline CDR1 and CDR2 sequences are SGHTA and FQGNSA. The CDR3 loop reads CASSFTFEQRGFF. For the CDR3, the DNA is TGTGCCAGCAGCTTTACCTTTGAGCAGCGAGGCTTCTTC.

The CDR3 is CASSIGTVTSYEQYF. CDR3 DNA: TGTGCCAGCAGCATAGGGACGGTAACCTCCTACGAGCAGTACTTC. The rearrangement joins TRBV21-1 to TRBJ2-7. TRBV21-1 is termed a pseudogene. This CDR3 contains 15 residues.

The rearrangement links TRBV5-1 to TRBJ1-1, with TRBD1 matching over 7 bases. The CDR3 contains 14 residues. The trim removed 6 bases at V and 1 base at J, leaving 6 bases unmatched. From germline, CDR1 is SGHRS and CDR2 YFSETQ. The CDR3 DNA sequence: TGCGCCAGCACCCAGGGGGGAGGGAACACTGAAGCTTTCTTT. It yields the protein CASTQGGGNTEAFF.

This clone was detected once. The chain couples TRBV7-2 to TRBJ2-1, with D possibly TRBD1 on 6 matching bases. V shed 1 base and J shed 6 bases, with 19 bases lying between them. Germline V CDR1 and CDR2: SGHTA, FQGNSA. CDR3 length equals 17 residues. CDR3 coding DNA: TGTGCCAGCAGCTTAGTCCTGCCAGGGGCCTTGTCCAATGAGCAGTTCTTC. This sequence encodes CASSLVLPGALSNEQFF.

The chain combines TRBV4-3 with TRBJ2-3, with D possibly TRBD2 on 5 matching bases. Germline V lookup: CDR1 LGHNA, CDR2 YSLEER. The CDR3 extends over 17 amino acids. V was pared by 0 bases and J by 7 bases, with 20 bases between. CDR3 nucleotides: TGCGCCAGCAGCCAAGAACTCGGGGTAGAGGTGGCGTATACGCAGTATTTT. This codes for CASSQELGVEVAYTQYF.

The V call is TRBV27, the J call TRBJ1-1; D is unclear. Deletions cut 3 bases from V and 7 bases from J, with 12 bases between. Germline CDR1 and CDR2: MNHEY and SMNVEV (reference sequence). The CDR3 extends over 13 amino acids. As DNA, the CDR3 is TGTGCCAGCAGTTTGTTTCGCCATGGTGAAGCTTTCTTT. Protein: CASSLFRHGEAFF.

The rearrangement joins TRBV6-6 to TRBJ1-5, with D perhaps TRBD1 (5 bases). Germline V gives CDR1 MNHNY, CDR2 SVGAGI (reference sequence). This CDR3 is built from 15 residues. The germline V and J ends were trimmed by 5 bases and 2 bases, with 13 bases remaining between them. CDR3 amino acids: CASSADRGGNQPQHF. The CDR3 DNA follows: TGTGCCAGCAGTGCCGACAGAGGAGGCAATCAGCCCCAGCATTTT.

The V gene is TRBV7-9, the J gene TRBJ2-2, with D possibly being TRBD1 (6 bases). CDR3 length: 15 amino acids. Deletions cut 5 bases from V and 1 base from J, with 11 bases between. The germline CDR1 and CDR2 sequences are SEHNR and FQNEAQ (reference sequence). The CDR3 nucleotides are TGTGCCAGCAGCCCGCGACAGGTGAACACCGGGGAGCTGTTTTTT. Translation gives CASSPRQVNTGELFF.

This clone was counted a few times. The chain combines TRBV7-9 with TRBJ1-4; D is uncertain. Germline loops: CDR1 SEHNR, CDR2 FQNEAQ (reference sequence). The V gene lost 6 bases and the J gene lost 7 bases, with 9 bases spanning the gap. This CDR3 region has 12 residues. CDR3 DNA: TGTGCCAGCAGGGGCCCCGGTGAAAAACTGTTTTTT. Protein product: CASRGPGEKLFF.

This clone appeared once. The rearrangement links TRBV7-2 to TRBJ2-3; possibly TRBD2 for D (5 bases). The CDR3 covers 14 residues. V was cut by 1 base and J by 0 bases, with 5 bases left in between. CDR1 SGHTA and CDR2 FQGNSA come from the germline V gene. CDR3 DNA: TGTGCCAGCAGCTTAGGGACTAGCACAGATACGCAGTATTTT. This sequence encodes CASSLGTSTDTQYF.

This chain joins TRBV4-3 and TRBJ2-6; no definite D call. This CDR3 region has 16 residues. The germline V and J ends were trimmed by 4 bases and 0 bases, with 10 bases remaining between them. CDR1 LGHNA and CDR2 YSLEER come from the germline V gene. CDR3 coding DNA: TGCGCCAGCAGCCGGAACATAAACTCTGGGGCCAACGTCCTGACTTTC. Encoded protein: CASSRNINSGANVLTF.

J is TRBJ1-4 and V is TRBV4-3; TRBD1 matches at 9 bases. The CDR3 runs to 15 residues. V was pared by 1 base and J by 7 bases, with 4 bases of the junction left unmatched. CDR1 and CDR2 from the germline V gene are LGHNA and YSLEER. The CDR3 DNA reads TGCGCCAGCAGCCAAGTGGGGACAGGGAGTGAAAAACTGTTTTTT. It codes for CASSQVGTGSEKLFF.

J is TRBJ1-1 and V is TRBV4-3, with D hard to call. Between the trimmed V and J ends, which lost 6 bases and 1 base, there was a span of 12 bases. Germline V lookup: CDR1 LGHNA, CDR2 YSLEER. CDR3 length: 14 amino acids. The CDR3 is CASSRSVGNTEAFF. Here the CDR3 DNA reads TGCGCCAGCAGTCGTTCAGTTGGGAACACTGAAGCTTTCTTT.

The chain joins TRBV6-5 to TRBJ1-2; D possibly corresponds to TRBD1 (6 bases). The germline CDR1 and CDR2 sequences are MNHEY and SVGAGI. V was shortened by 6 bases and J by 8 bases, with 16 bases between the two germline ends. The CDR3 contains 13 residues. Here the CDR3 reads CASSSGQLRGYTF. CDR3 nucleotide sequence: TGTGCCAGCAGCTCCGGACAGCTGAGAGGCTACACCTTC.

This chain connects TRBV10-2 to TRBJ2-3; TRBD2 matches at 9 bases. This CDR3 comprises 13 residues. Trimming took 11 bases from V and 0 from J; bases not matched to a gene: 3. Germline V gives CDR1 WSHSY, CDR2 SAAADI. The DNA of the CDR3 is TGCGCCCGTAGCGGGGGAAGCACAGATACGCAGTATTTT. Protein sequence: CARSGGSTDTQYF.

This sequence joins TRBV7-3 and TRBJ2-5, with D possibly TRBD1 on 5 matching bases. CDR3 length: 16 residues. Trimming took 5 bases from V and 5 from J, leaving 21 bases between them. The V gene's germline CDR1 is SGHTA and CDR2 FQGTGA. The CDR3 spells CASSLRGRDRVETQYF. The CDR3 region has the DNA TGTGCCAGCAGCCTAAGGGGCAGGGATCGGGTGGAGACCCAGTACTTC.

The V call is TRBV5-1, the J call TRBJ2-3; D possibly corresponds to TRBD1 (6 bases). CDR3 length: 14 residues. Trimming took off 2 bases at V and 4 bases at J, with 11 bases between the two ends. Germline CDR1 and CDR2: SGHRS and YFSETQ. The CDR3 sequence: CASSLQQGADTQYF. In nucleotides, the CDR3 is TGCGCCAGCAGCTTACAACAGGGTGCAGATACGCAGTATTTT.

This clone has only a few counts. The chain joins TRBV11-1 to TRBJ2-7; TRBD2 matches at 9 bases. Trimming removed 3 bases from V and 1 base from J; junction bases left unmatched: 7. The length of the CDR3 is 16 residues. Germline V gives CDR1 SGHAT, CDR2 FQDESV (reference sequence). CDR3: CASSLGQRGVSYEQYF. The CDR3, as DNA: TGTGCCAGCAGCTTGGGACAGCGGGGGGTTTCCTACGAGCAGTACTTC.

The V and J genes are TRBV7-2 and TRBJ1-5; unclear D gene. V lost 3 bases and J 6 bases, leaving 6 bases between the germline ends. The CDR3 loop spans 12 amino acids. CDR1 and CDR2 (germline): SGHTA, FQGNSA. Here the CDR3 reads CASSLATQPQHF. CDR3 in DNA: TGTGCCAGCAGCTTGGCAACTCAGCCCCAGCATTTT.

This clone was picked up a small number of times. V and J are TRBV27 and TRBJ2-5; D is undetermined. Trimming removed 5 bases from V and 1 base from J, with 8 bases in between. Germline V CDR1 and CDR2: MNHEY, SMNVEV (reference sequence). This CDR3 is built from 13 residues. The CDR3 reads CASSAGRQETQYF. CDR3 nucleotides: TGTGCCAGCAGTGCTGGACGCCAAGAGACCCAGTACTTC.

The chain joins TRBV7-2 to TRBJ1-5; D not certain. The V end lost 1 base, the J end lost 3 bases, and 4 bases lay between the germline ends. Germline assignment: CDR1 SGHTA and CDR2 FQGNSA. The CDR3 loop spans 13 amino acids. This CDR3 reads CASSLVDNQPQHF. The CDR3 nucleotides are TGTGCCAGCAGCTTAGTGGACAATCAGCCCCAGCATTTT.

This clone is a singleton in its sample. This sequence joins TRBV7-2 and TRBJ2-5; TRBD2 is a possible D gene (6 bases). CDR1 is SGHTA and CDR2 is FQGNSA in the germline V gene. V lost 2 bases and J 7 bases, leaving 14 bases between the germline ends. The length of the CDR3 is 14 residues. The CDR3 DNA is TGTGCCAGCAGCTTAAACGCCCACGGGGGGACCCAGTACTTC. Protein: CASSLNAHGGTQYF.

The rearrangement links TRBV27 to TRBJ1-5, with 11 bases fitting TRBD1. CDR1 and CDR2 (germline): MNHEY, SMNVEV (reference sequence). The CDR3 loop spans 21 amino acids. V lost 6 bases and J lost 2; bases outside the gene matches: 21. The CDR3 loop reads CASSPSMGSGQGDRGNQPQHF. The CDR3 DNA reads TGTGCCAGCAGCCCTTCCATGGGGTCGGGACAGGGGGATAGGGGCAATCAGCCCCAGCATTTT.